This T cell receptor (beta chain) comes out of a study of spatial heterogeneity in lung cancer. As for the study in general: Alpha-chain sequences were consistently detected in smaller numbers than beta-chain sequences.

TCRdb re-called the 5' RACE reads with MiXCR, one entry per CDR3 protein. Here the sample spans about 92,000 distinct CDR3 sequences, about 12% being singletons. A few counts support this clonotype. Germline lookup yields CDR1 MGHRA and CDR2 YSYEKL. This CDR3 region has 14 residues. Trimming took off 1 base at V and 7 bases at J, with 12 bases between the two ends. This sample's time point: sample taken at primary tumor resection. The input material, whole RNA from tumor, nontumor lung or frozen PBMC, was sequenced unsorted. Sample: PBMCs, taken at surgery. The genes are TRBV4-1 and TRBJ2-3, with D unclear. This clonotype was sampled from a male donor with early-stage non-small cell lung cancer. DNA of the CDR3: TGCGCCAGCAGCCAAGGAAGAGAAGTAAATACGCAGTATTTT. It translates to CASSQGREVNTQYF.